This TCR beta chain was identified in a study of T-cell reconstitution after alpha-beta-depleted transplantation in children (dated by TCRdb to 2015 to 2016). Concerning the study at large: The study quantitatively tracked T-cell immune reconstitution after TCRalphabeta/CD19-depleted allogeneic hematopoietic cell transplantation in children using TCR repertoire profiling.

The library was built by means of PCR. TCRdb shows the sequencer as Illumina HiSeq 2500. Molecular barcoding was employed in the preparation of TCR libraries, with unique molecular identifiers being used to normalize TCRbeta repertoire quantification. TCRdb redid the processing of the public reads, applying fastp at Q25 and MiXCR, and retained in-frame beta chains. A single entry per CDR3 protein holds the most common genes and DNA from its merged rows. Present in this sample are hundreds of thousands of distinct CDR3 sequences, over 9.5% of which were seen just once. In total, the top ten clones hold about 2.1% of the sample. Taken with the paper, the label for treatment or condition translates to: allogeneic hematopoietic cell transplantation with graft depleted of TCRalphabeta T cells and CD19 B cells. The transplant recipients were children given TCRalphabeta/CD19-depleted allogeneic hematopoietic cell grafts.

The investigation overall reported the following: Apparently early alphabetaT-cell count recovery about two months after transplant reportedly relied on only several hundred rapidly expanded clones derived from non-depleted graft cells. In some patients, the high TCRbeta diversity seen at day 60 was put down to recipient T cells and intrathymic progenitors that had survived conditioning. The frequencies of hyperexpanded clones fell over the following months, and after one year, T-cell counts and TCRbeta diversity were mostly attributed to newly produced T cells.

This clonotype showed up many times. Its antigen has not been determined. No base qualities exist here, and no much larger clone lies one base off it. In the germline V gene (reference sequence), CDR1 corresponds to MNHEY and CDR2 to SMNVEV. For this chain, trimming is 1 base at the V end and 5 bases at the J end, and the number of junction bases without a gene match is 8. The CDR3 has 15 amino acids, counting the end cysteine and phenylalanine. Of all the DNA, just the CDR3 is kept, 45 bases in frame from base 1. This sample comprised PBMCs, obtained before TCRalphabeta/CD19-depleted stem cell transplant. The clonotype comes from a child aged 2 to 10 with inherited bone marrow failure, due to receive a stem cell transplant. The rearranged segments are TRBV27 and TRBJ2-7; TRBD2 agrees with 7 junctional bases. The nucleotides read TGTGCCAGCAGTTTATGGGGACTACCCGGGGACGAGCAGTACTTC. This gives the protein CASSLWGLPGDEQYF.